The 23 T cell receptor beta chains presented below share a single source sample, sequenced in a study of PD-L1 blockade in urothelial cancer. Time point indicated: pretreatment peripheral blood. The data were produced by immunoSEQ multiplex PCR, yet TCRdb's version contains in-frame clones alone and is incomplete. Among about 74,000 clones, roughly 90% were seen once, and the ten largest hold over 4%. The specimen was PBMCs, collected around atezolizumab (anti-PD-L1) treatment. These receptors originate from a man between 65 and 79 years old with urothelial cancer.

J is TRBJ2-2 and V is TRBV2; D remains unclear. The germline V gene encodes CDR1 SNHLY and CDR2 FYNNEI. The ends were cut back, 5 bases at V and 6 bases at J, with 7 bases in the middle. This CDR3 spans 12 amino acids. The CDR3, as DNA: TGTGCCAGCAGTAGCGAGCCCGGGGAGCTGTTTTTT. Protein: CASSSEPGELFF.

The chain recombines TRBV5-1 with TRBJ2-1, with 9 bases lining up with TRBD1. The CDR3 runs to 15 residues. The germline V gene has CDR1 SGHRS and CDR2 YFSETQ. After removal of 4 bases from V and 9 bases from J, the junction contained 11 bases not matched to a gene. The CDR3 coding sequence is TGCGCCAGCAGCCCAGGGACAGGGTTCGCGAGTGAGCAGTTCTTC. Its translation is CASSPGTGFASEQFF.

The V and J genes are TRBV15 and TRBJ1-1; no clear D gene. V shed 0 bases and J shed 6 bases, with 5 bases lying between them. The CDR3 has 12 amino acids. CDR1 is LNHNV, CDR2 YYDKDF, per germline (reference sequence). The CDR3 protein is CATSRDIAEAFF. CDR3 coding DNA: TGTGCCACCAGCAGAGATATCGCTGAAGCTTTCTTT.

This sequence joins TRBV28 and TRBJ2-1, with TRBD2 matching over 9 bases. Losses at the gene ends were 2 bases for V and 4 bases for J; bases not matched to a gene: 6. This CDR3 spans 16 amino acids. Germline V gene sequence: CDR1 MDHEN, CDR2 SYDVKM. As DNA, the CDR3 is TGTGCCAGCAGTTTAAGTACTAGCGGGCCTTACAATGAGCAGTTCTTC. Amino acids: CASSLSTSGPYNEQFF.

The genes are TRBV5-5 and TRBJ2-3; 12 bases fit TRBD1. With V trimmed by 3 bases and J by 4 bases, 12 bases remained unmatched. Germline V gives CDR1 SGHKS, CDR2 YYEKEE (reference sequence). This CDR3 is 18 amino acids long. The CDR3, as DNA: TGTGCCAGCAGCTGGCGAATAGGGACAGGGGGCCGCTCAGATACGCAGTATTTT. Translated: CASSWRIGTGGRSDTQYF.

The V and J genes are TRBV5-1 and TRBJ2-7; 8 bases line up with TRBD1. Germline trimming cut 2 bases from V and 7 bases from J; bases unmatched to any gene: 11. Germline CDR1 and CDR2: SGHRS and YFSETQ. The CDR3 has 15 residues. As DNA, the CDR3 is TGCGCCAGCAGCTTAGAGGGACAGGTCACGGGGGAGCAGTACTTC. Translated: CASSLEGQVTGEQYF.

The CDR3 nucleotides are TGTGCCAGCAGCTTGGGGCTAGCGGGAGCGCACGGGGAGCTGTTTTTT. Amino acid sequence: CASSLGLAGAHGELFF. The chain recombines TRBV5-4 with TRBJ2-2; TRBD2 matches at 10 bases. V dropped 0 bases and J dropped 7; count of bases not matched to a gene: 6. Germline CDR1 is SGHNT and CDR2 is YYREEE (reference sequence). This CDR3 has 16 residues.

On this clone itself: At one of its ends the junction is not consistent with the germline gene, which may arise from a read error. This chain links TRBV5-1 with TRBJ1-1; D is undetermined. Germline CDR1 reads SGHRS; CDR2 reads YFSETQ. The CDR3 is made up of 15 amino acids. The CDR3 sequence: CASRLGGSLDTEAFF. CDR3 DNA sequence: TGCGCCAGCAGGTTGGGCGGTAGCCTGGACACTGAAGCTTTCTTT.

This clone was observed a single time. The genes are TRBV5-4 and TRBJ2-7; tentative D call: TRBD1 (5 bases). Trimming cost V 1 base and J 6 bases, with 14 bases left between them. The germline V gene has CDR1 SGHNT and CDR2 YYREEE (reference sequence). The CDR3 runs 14 residues. The CDR3 coding sequence is TGTGCCAGCAGCTTGCAGGGCAGGAATGGCGAGCAGTACTTC. It is translated as CASSLQGRNGEQYF.

The chain carries TRBV28 and TRBJ1-2; 8 nucleotides align to TRBD1. Germline V gene sequence: CDR1 MDHEN, CDR2 SYDVKM. V gave up 4 bases and J gave up 1 base; unmatched junction bases: 5. The CDR3 has 15 amino acids. The CDR3 region is CASSSAGQDNYGYTF. The CDR3, as DNA: TGTGCCAGCAGTTCCGCGGGACAGGATAACTATGGCTACACCTTC.

This clone was observed a single time. V usage is TRBV7-9 and J usage is TRBJ1-5; D possibly corresponds to TRBD1 (5 bases). The V and J ends lost 5 bases and 7 bases respectively, with 9 bases between them. Germline assignment: CDR1 SEHNR and CDR2 FQNEAQ (reference sequence). This CDR3 is 12 amino acids long. In nucleotides, the CDR3 is TGTGCCAGCAGCACCGGACAACAGCCCCAGCATTTT. It is translated as CASSTGQQPQHF.

V is TRBV4-1 and J is TRBJ2-1; 13 bases fit TRBD2. The CDR3 totals 17 residues. Germline loops: CDR1 MGHRA, CDR2 YSYEKL. V dropped 4 bases and J dropped 0; count of bases not matched to a gene: 3. Written as DNA, the CDR3 is TGCGCCAGCAGCCCCTGGACTAGCGGGAGCTCCTACAATGAGCAGTTCTTC. It specifies CASSPWTSGSSYNEQFF.

This chain uses TRBV21-1 with TRBJ2-7; TRBD2, the table's D call, lacks a check against the DNA. TRBV21-1 is a documented pseudogene. The CDR3 runs 16 residues. Here the CDR3 reads CASSKNLAGGPGEQYF. The CDR3 coding sequence is TGTGCCAGCAGCAAAAATCTAGCGGGAGGGCCGGGCGAGCAGTACTTC.

The rearrangement joins TRBV19 to TRBJ1-1, with 9 bases that match TRBD1. Germline loops: CDR1 LNHDA, CDR2 SQIVND (reference sequence). This CDR3 comprises 13 residues. Trimming cost V 8 bases and J 10 bases; bases outside gene matches: 11. The CDR3 sequence: CASGYRGPEGAFF. The CDR3 nucleotides read TGTGCCAGTGGGTACAGGGGGCCAGAGGGAGCTTTCTTT.

This sequence joins TRBV18 and TRBJ1-5; D gene uncertain. The V end lost 2 bases, the J end lost 5 bases, and 13 bases lay between the germline ends. Germline V gene sequence: CDR1 KGHSH, CDR2 LQKENI. The CDR3 totals 15 residues. In DNA form, the CDR3 reads TGTGCCAGCTCACCAGAATCCACTCCCTATCAGCCCCAGCATTTT. Its translation: CASSPESTPYQPQHF. Variable domain in full (rest from reference TRBV18 and TRBJ1-5): NAGVMQNPRHLVRRRGQEARLRCSPMKGHSHVYWYRQLPEEGLKFMVYLQKENIIDESGMPKERFSAEFPKEGPSILRIQQVVRGDSAAYFCASSPESTPYQPQHFGDGTRLSIL.

This clone was counted a few times. V is TRBV6-6 and J is TRBJ2-2; maybe TRBD2 (6 bases). V lost 2 bases and J 9 bases, leaving 10 bases between the germline ends. Germline V gives CDR1 MNHNY, CDR2 SVGAGI (reference sequence). This CDR3 has 13 residues. CDR3 protein: CASSYEGRRELFF. CDR3 bases: TGTGCCAGCAGTTACGAGGGGAGGCGGGAGCTGTTTTTT.

The chain links TRBV2 to TRBJ2-5, with D possibly matching TRBD1 (5 bases). Trimming took 4 bases from V and 5 from J, leaving 11 bases between them. The CDR3 runs to 13 residues. Looked up from germline, CDR1 is SNHLY and CDR2 is FYNNEI. This chain's CDR3 is CASSGQLPETQYF. The CDR3 DNA reads TGTGCCAGCAGTGGACAGCTGCCCGAGACCCAGTACTTC.

This clone was recorded a few times. The chain uses TRBV29-1 and TRBJ1-2, with D possibly TRBD1 on 5 matching bases. The CDR3 is made up of 11 amino acids. Germline-derived CDR1 and CDR2 are SQVTM and ANQGSEA. Trimming pared 6 bases from V and 7 bases from J, leaving 12 bases between. The CDR3: CSVPAGVGYTF. The CDR3 region has the DNA TGCAGCGTACCCGCGGGGGTTGGCTACACCTTC.

This clone was observed once. The rearrangement uses TRBV5-1 and TRBJ2-1, with 8 nucleotides matching TRBD2. Germline loops: CDR1 SGHRS, CDR2 YFSETQ. V trimming: 3 bases; J trimming: 3 bases; junction bases outside the gene matches: 8. The CDR3 is 16 residues long. CDR3 coding DNA: TGCGCCAGCAGCTGGACGGTAGGGACTAGCTACAATGAGCAGTTCTTC. Its translation is CASSWTVGTSYNEQFF.

This sequence joins TRBV18 and TRBJ2-2; 11 nucleotides agree with TRBD2. After removal of 2 bases from V and 0 bases from J, the junction contained 8 bases not matched to a gene. Per the germline V gene, CDR1 is KGHSH and CDR2 is LQKENI. This CDR3 contains 19 residues. The CDR3 DNA reads TGTGCCAGCTCACCAAAGAGAGCGGGACTAGCGGCGAACACCGGGGAGCTGTTTTTT. Protein sequence: CASSPKRAGLAANTGELFF. Based on the CDR3 plus reference TRBV18 and TRBJ2-2, the full variable domain is NAGVMQNPRHLVRRRGQEARLRCSPMKGHSHVYWYRQLPEEGLKFMVYLQKENIIDESGMPKERFSAEFPKEGPSILRIQQVVRGDSAAYFCASSPKRAGLAANTGELFFGEGSRLTVL.

The chain joins TRBV18 to TRBJ2-3; 9 bases map to TRBD1. V lost 6 bases and J lost 4; bases outside the gene matches: 8. The germline gives CDR1 KGHSH, CDR2 LQKENI. The CDR3 length is 15 residues. The CDR3 reads CASSPGQGGADTQYF. The CDR3 DNA reads as TGTGCCAGCTCGCCGGGACAGGGAGGCGCAGATACGCAGTATTTT.

The chain links TRBV19 to TRBJ1-1; weak D call: TRBD1 (6 bases). The CDR3 covers 15 residues. Germline lookup yields CDR1 LNHDA and CDR2 SQIVND (reference sequence). The V gene lost 2 bases and the J gene lost 2 bases, with 12 bases spanning the gap. The DNA for the CDR3 is TGTGCCAGTAGTATAACCGGACAGCATAACACTGAAGCTTTCTTT. It yields the protein CASSITGQHNTEAFF.

This sequence joins TRBV30 and TRBJ2-2, with a weak D call TRBD1 (6 bases). The CDR3 is 13 amino acids. In germline, CDR1 is GTSNPN, CDR2 SVGIG (reference sequence). The V end was cut by 1 base, the J end by 5 bases, with 8 bases between. Here the CDR3 DNA reads TGTGCCTGGAGTGGGACAGTTACCGGGGAGCTGTTTTTT. Its translation: CAWSGTVTGELFF.